The clone carrying this T cell receptor beta chain was found a few times. This sample is part of a study of Ad26.COV2.S vaccination and SARS-CoV-2 variants. Treatment in this sample: about 20 received Ad26.COV2.S at low or high dose, single or two shots; 5 received placebo; per-sample allocation not given. The samples date from day 63 after the first vaccine or placebo injection. Profiling relied on immunoSEQ multiplex PCR, and the TCRdb table lists in-frame clones only, not all of them. The sample carries 300,000 to 350,000 clones, 88% recorded once. CDR1 is SGHAT, CDR2 FQNNGV, per germline. V was shortened by 1 base and J by 10 bases, with 5 bases between the two germline ends. The CDR3 is made up of 11 amino acids.

The sample in question was peripheral blood, obtained in a trial of Ad26.COV2.S vaccine versus placebo. This clonotype was obtained from a person aged 18-65 years who received the Ad26.COV2.S COVID-19 vaccine or a placebo. V gene TRBV11-2 combines with J gene TRBJ2-1; no clear D. The chain's CDR3 is CASSLVREQFF. The CDR3, as DNA: TGTGCCAGCAGCTTAGTCCGGGAGCAGTTCTTC.